This T cell receptor (beta chain) was identified during a study of T cells in Graves' hyperthyroidism and ophthalmopathy. Amplification targeted TCR beta CDR3 regions from RNA transcripts. In the first-round RT-PCR of the TCR CDR3, the HTBI primer set was used. TCRdb re-analysed the multiplex PCR reads in MiXCR, keeping a single row per CDR3 protein. The data contain around 560,000 distinct CDR3 sequences, roughly a sixth of them singletons. Trimming took 4 bases from V and 1 from J; bases not matched to a gene: 9. Germline values: CDR1 LGHNA, CDR2 YSLEER. This CDR3 has 17 residues. This chain links TRBV4-3 with TRBJ2-2; 7 positions agree with TRBD2. What was sequenced was blood. The receptor's source is a young woman with Graves' hyperthyroidism. CDR3 sequence reads: CASSPSGGAWNTGELFF. DNA for the CDR3: TGCGCCAGCAGCCCTAGCGGAGGGGCGTGGAACACCGGGGAGCTGTTTTTT.